A selection of T cell receptor beta chains follows, all from one sample in a study of T-cell reconstitution after alpha-beta-depleted transplantation in children. From the PCR reads, TCRdb called clonotypes with MiXCR, one entry per CDR3 protein. Of 440,000 or so distinct CDR3 sequences listed, 43% are singletons. Source: PBMCs, taken before TCRalphabeta/CD19-depleted stem cell transplant. All receptors derive from a girl under 10 years old with aplastic anemia, due to receive a stem cell transplant. The CDR3 runs from the conserved cysteine through the conserved F or W. A D gene is named only where the DNA matches it firmly. Clone size, where shown, is once, few, many, or a class for clones that have expanded.

D gene	clone size	V gene	J gene	CDR3 protein	CDR3 DNA
-	few	TRBV27	TRBJ2-7	CASSIQGIHHEQYF	TGTGCCAGCAGTATACAGGGAATTCACCACGAGCAGTACTTC
TRBD2	-	TRBV29-1	TRBJ2-5	CSGITTSGTLRETQYF	TGCAGCGGGATTACTACTAGCGGGACCCTAAGAGAGACCCAGTACTTC
TRBD1	few	TRBV15	TRBJ1-1	CATSRPDRGTEAFF	TGTGCCACCAGCAGACCGGACAGGGGCACTGAAGCTTTCTTT
-	-	TRBV6-1	TRBJ2-3	CASISSPGINTQYF	TGTGCCAGCATCTCAAGTCCGGGGATCAATACGCAGTATTTT
TRBD1	many	TRBV6-5	TRBJ2-1	CASSTRRGGAIDEQFF	TGTGCCAGCAGTACCCGGAGAGGGGGCGCGATCGATGAGCAGTTCTTC
-	few	TRBV20-1	TRBJ2-3	CSATDGSHSVDTQYF	TGCAGTGCTACGGACGGATCCCACAGTGTGGATACGCAGTATTTT
TRBD2	-	TRBV13	TRBJ2-3	CASSFYSGGTDTQYF	TGTGCCAGCAGCTTCTATAGCGGGGGCACAGATACGCAGTATTTT
-	-	TRBV9	TRBJ2-2	CASSVGTSRTGELFF	TGTGCCAGCAGCGTAGGTACTAGCCGGACCGGGGAGCTGTTTTTT
TRBD1	-	TRBV6-1	TRBJ2-3	CASSGRTGSSLRQYF	TGTGCCAGCAGTGGGCGGACAGGGTCGAGTTTGCGGCAGTATTTT
-	few	TRBV7-2	TRBJ1-1	CASSLAAGSTEAFF	TGTGCCAGCAGCTTAGCGGCGGGGAGCACTGAAGCTTTCTTT
TRBD2	-	TRBV20-1	TRBJ2-2	CSARTSQTGELFF	TGCAGTGCTAGGACTAGCCAGACCGGGGAGCTGTTTTTT
-	many	TRBV6-1	TRBJ2-1	CASSARPGPNSYNEQFF	TGTGCCAGCAGCGCTCGACCGGGGCCTAACTCCTACAATGAGCAGTTCTTC
-	-	TRBV29-1	TRBJ2-7	CSVASRGASYEQYF	TGCAGCGTTGCCTCACGGGGGGCCTCCTACGAGCAGTACTTC
-	many	TRBV7-2	TRBJ2-7	CASSPKYTGYEQYF	TGTGCCAGCAGCCCAAAATATACAGGCTACGAGCAGTACTTC
-	once	TRBV20-1	TRBJ1-5	CCARARGGPRWGQPQHF	TGCTGTGCTAGAGCCCGGGGGGGGCCAAGGTGGGGGCAGCCCCAGCATTTT
-	once	TRBV11-2	TRBJ2-5	CASSHQTQYF	TGTGCCAGCAGCCACCAGACCCAGTACTTC
TRBD1	-	TRBV25-1	TRBJ1-2	CASSPGQGRHGYTF	TGTGCCAGCAGTCCGGGACAGGGGCGCCATGGCTACACCTTC
-	few	TRBV5-1	TRBJ2-3	CASSPGVITDTQYF	TGCGCCAGCAGCCCGGGAGTTATCACAGATACGCAGTATTTT
TRBD2	-	TRBV7-9	TRBJ2-3	CASSPAGRGTDTQYF	TGTGCCAGCAGCCCAGCAGGGCGGGGGACAGATACGCAGTATTTT
TRBD1	-	TRBV5-6	TRBJ2-5	CASSAGQGRWVLYF	TGTGCCAGCAGCGCAGGACAGGGCCGCTGGGTTCTGTACTTC
-	few	TRBV4-3	TRBJ2-7	CASSQGVRYEQYF	TGCGCCAGCAGCCAAGGAGTTAGGTACGAGCAGTACTTC
-	few	TRBV20-1	TRBJ2-2	CSAPDFDTGELFF	TGCAGTGCTCCCGACTTCGACACCGGGGAGCTGTTTTTT
-	many	TRBV20-1	TRBJ2-2	CSVTDHGELFF	TGCAGTGTCACCGACCACGGGGAGCTGTTTTTT
-	-	TRBV3-1	TRBJ2-3	CATQAAGRPDTQYF	TGTGCCACCCAGGCGGCAGGGAGGCCAGATACGCAGTATTTT
TRBD1	few	TRBV27	TRBJ2-7	CASSPGQTYYEQYF	TGTGCCAGCAGTCCGGGACAGACTTACTACGAGCAGTACTTC
TRBD2	few	TRBV20-1	TRBJ2-7	CSAEGTLLAEECYEQYF	TGCAGTGCCGAGGGGACCCTACTAGCGGAGGAATGCTACGAGCAGTACTTC
TRBD2	-	TRBV19	TRBJ2-7	CASSPPGLLLYEQYF	TGTGCCAGTAGTCCCCCGGGACTACTCTTGTACGAGCAGTACTTC